This TCR beta chain was observed in a study of PD-1 blockade in classical Hodgkin lymphoma. This CDR3 is built from 14 residues. Germline V CDR1 and CDR2: WNHNN, SYGVQD (reference sequence). V lost 8 bases to trimming and J lost 3 bases, with 17 bases between them. Measured with immunoSEQ multiplex PCR; TCRdb has only the in-frame clones, and not every one. The sample has about 17,000 clones, about 81% seen once. Patients all relapsed after autologous stem cell transplantation, and there was variation in brentuximab vedotin exposure. The chain combines TRBV10-1 with TRBJ2-7; weak D call: TRBD2 (7 bases). The receptor was derived from a human donor with classical Hodgkin lymphoma. Sequencing was performed on peripheral blood mononuclear cells (PBMCs), taken at baseline. The CDR3 DNA reads as TGCGCCAGCTGGGCGGCGGGGGCCTGCTACGAGCAGTACTTC. Protein: CASWAAGACYEQYF.